Reported below is one T cell receptor beta chain. Its matching antigen is unknown. The length of the CDR3 is 17 residues. Germline V gives CDR1 SGHRS, CDR2 YFSETQ. With 2 bases clipped from V and 2 bases from J, the junction kept 8 bases outside the gene matches. Time point: newly diagnosed GD, antithyroid drugs for less than 3 months. Construction of the TCR library relied on RNA isolated from PBMCs. The collection involved drawing about 8.2 milliliters of peripheral blood into EDTA tubes. The source of the sample is a study of regulatory T cells in long-lasting Graves disease. For the study at large: Antithyroid drug exposure in newly diagnosed Graves' patients had lasted under 3 months.

Study-level points and caveats: Persistent disease was associated with favored TRBV28 usage and with favored use of TRBJ1-2 and TRBJ2-5. TCR diversity in persistent Graves' patients was below that of newly diagnosed ones.

Arm-PCR of CDR3 regions and iRepertoire HTBI primers were the basis on which TCR beta libraries were built. TCRdb itself ran the multiplex PCR reads through MiXCR, one entry per CDR3 protein. This table holds 400,000 to 650,000 distinct CDR3 sequences, 15% to 20% found once. The data were also submitted as part of a second study, on T cells in Graves' hyperthyroidism and ophthalmopathy.

The sequencing used peripheral blood mononuclear cells (PBMCs), collected at new diagnosis, from a patient treated with antithyroid drugs. The sequence came from a woman aged 40 to 65 with Graves disease. V and J are TRBV5-1 and TRBJ1-4; 8 bases map to TRBD1. CDR3 protein: CASSLSPTGGTNEKLFF. The CDR3 nucleotides are TGCGCCAGCAGCTTATCCCCAACAGGGGGGACTAATGAAAAACTGTTTTTT. The whole variable domain, filled in from reference TRBV5-1 and TRBJ1-4, reads KAGVTQTPRYLIKTRGQQVTLSCSPISGHRSVSWYQQTPGQGLQFLFEYFSETQRNKGNFPGRFSGRQFSNSRSEMNVSTLELGDSALYLCASSLSPTGGTNEKLFFGSGTQLSVL.